This T cell receptor (beta chain) was identified in a study of Ad26.COV2.S vaccination and SARS-CoV-2 variants. The table came from immunoSEQ multiplex PCR; TCRdb's copy has only in-frame clones and leaves some out. The data contain about 420,000 clones, around nine tenths of them seen just once; the ten biggest clones take up less than 4.5%. The CDR3 spans 16 residues. Trimming took off 1 base at V and 3 bases at J, with 15 bases between the two ends. Germline loops: CDR1 GTSNPN, CDR2 SVGIG (reference sequence). Specified treatment: 19 received Ad26.COV2.S at low or high dose, single or two shots; several received placebo; per-sample allocation not given. Vaccine and placebo recipients were sampled on day 63 after the first injection.

The specimen was peripheral blood, collected in a trial of Ad26.COV2.S vaccine versus placebo. This receptor was identified in a person between 18 and 59 years old who received the Ad26.COV2.S COVID-19 vaccine or a placebo. The V and J genes are TRBV30 and TRBJ1-4, with D unresolved. CDR3 loop: CAWSGETAYANEKLFF. The CDR3 DNA reads as TGTGCCTGGAGTGGGGAGACGGCTTACGCTAATGAAAAACTGTTTTTT.